This TCR beta chain was found in a study of neoadjuvant anti-PD-1 for oral cavity cancer. About the research overall: Around day 43, patients without progression received a fourth nivolumab dose before surgery.

Tumor libraries mostly used roughly 4.8 ug genomic DNA, two replicates each. The assay was immunoSEQ multiplex PCR, and TCRdb's table has in-frame clones only and misses some. The table records 7,100 or so clones, 50% to 75% of them present only once. Trimming removed 3 bases at V and 4 bases at J, with 16 bases between. The germline CDR1 and CDR2 sequences are SGHVS and FNYEAQ. CDR3 length: 16 amino acids. The chain is built from TRBV7-6 and TRBJ1-3; a possible D gene is TRBD1 (5 bases). This TCR came from a person aged 35-79 years with oral cavity squamous cell carcinoma. This material consisted of tumor tissue, taken before nivolumab (anti-PD-1) treatment. The DNA of the CDR3 is TGTGCCAGCAGCTTGGACCGAGGGGCTCCCGGAAACACCATATATTTT. Translation: CASSLDRGAPGNTIYF.